The clone carrying this TCR beta chain has a count of ten or more. Its antigen is not identified. Amplification yielded TCR beta CDR3 regions, with RNA transcripts as the source. The study used the HTBI primer set for a first-round RT-PCR of the TCR CDR3. TCRdb called the multiplex PCR reads again in MiXCR, with one record for every CDR3 protein. The sample has about 96,000 distinct CDR3 sequences, about 51% seen once. The sample is drawn from a study of T cells in Graves' hyperthyroidism and ophthalmopathy. Across the whole study: Peripheral blood draws took place at initial diagnosis, ahead of any treatment. Study outcomes and limitations: Ophthalmopathy cases were set apart from stable hyperthyroidism by a 13 V-J model.

Patients were excluded for uncontrolled infection, other autoimmune disease, pregnancy or lactation. Cells are PBMCs isolated from more than 8.5 ml of fresh blood. The CDR3 is 13 residues long. The germline CDR1 and CDR2 sequences are MNHNY and SVGAGI (reference sequence). With 0 bases removed from V and 8 bases from J, the gap between germline ends came to 10 bases. The sequenced material came from blood. The TCR comes from a woman aged 35 to 49 with Graves' hyperthyroidism. The V gene is TRBV6-6, the J gene TRBJ1-2, with D unresolved. The CDR3 protein is CASSYSSVGGYTF. The CDR3 nucleotides are TGTGCCAGCAGTTACTCCTCGGTGGGGGGCTACACCTTC.